The 17 T cell receptor beta chains in this list originate from one sample, sequenced in a study of blood T cell repertoires in COVID-19. Clones were read by immunoSEQ multiplex PCR, and TCRdb kept only the in-frame ones, dropping some. The sample contains approximately 380,000 clones, 70% to 90% of which appear only once. The sequenced material came from PBMCs or T cells enriched from blood (not recorded which). These receptors all stem from a woman aged 18 to 35 who had recovered from COVID-19.

The J gene is TRBJ2-3, the V gene TRBV5-4; TRBD2 aligns across 9 bases. The CDR3 is made up of 15 amino acids. V gave up 6 bases and J gave up 7 bases; unmatched junction bases: 12. Germline V gene sequence: CDR1 SGHNT, CDR2 YYREEE (reference sequence). CDR3 sequence reads: CASNAGGPVNNTQYF. In DNA form, the CDR3 reads TGTGCCAGCAACGCGGGGGGGCCCGTGAATAATACGCAGTATTTT. The full variable domain, rest sourced from reference TRBV5-4 and TRBJ2-3, is ETGVTQSPTHLIKTRGQQVTLRCSSQSGHNTVSWYQQALGQGPQFIFQYYREEENGRGNFPPRFSGLQFPNYSSELNVNALELDDSALYLCASNAGGPVNNTQYFGPGTRLTVL.

The genes are TRBV27 and TRBJ1-5, with TRBD1 identical over 7 bases. Germline trimming cut 2 bases from V and 1 base from J; bases unmatched to any gene: 5. Germline values: CDR1 MNHEY, CDR2 SMNVEV (reference sequence). CDR3 length: 16 residues. The CDR3 DNA sequence: TGTGCCAGCAGTTTAAAGGGACAGTTAAGCAATCAGCCCCAGCATTTT. Its translation is CASSLKGQLSNQPQHF.

The gene calls are TRBV5-1 and TRBJ1-6; 8 bases map to TRBD1. The V gene end was trimmed by 4 bases and the J gene end by 10 bases; junction bases not matched to a gene: 7. CDR3 size: 14 residues. The germline CDR1 and CDR2 sequences are SGHRS and YFSETQ. As DNA, the CDR3 is TGCGCCAGCAGCCACAGGGGGGCAGAATCACCCCTCCACTTT. This encodes CASSHRGAESPLHF.

V and J are TRBV4-3 and TRBJ1-1, with 7 bases identical to TRBD1. In germline, CDR1 is LGHNA, CDR2 YSLEER. The CDR3 has 15 residues. Trimming cost V 3 bases and J 1 base; bases outside gene matches: 5. CDR3 bases: TGCGCCAGCAGCCAGGACAGGATAACGAACACTGAAGCTTTCTTT. Its protein is CASSQDRITNTEAFF.

The chain is built from TRBV7-2 and TRBJ2-2; 10 nucleotides align to TRBD1. The CDR3 is 14 residues long. V shed 7 bases and J 3 bases; nucleotides not matched to a gene: 2. Germline CDR1 reads SGHTA; CDR2 reads FQGNSA. Here the CDR3 DNA reads TGTGCCAGCACCGGGACAGGGGACACCGGGGAGCTGTTTTTT. Its translation is CASTGTGDTGELFF. Combining the CDR3 with reference TRBV7-2 and TRBJ2-2 gives the whole variable domain GAGVSQSPSNKVTEKGKDVELRCDPISGHTALYWYRQSLGQGLEFLIYFQGNSAPDKSGLPSDRFSAERTGGSVSTLTIQRTQQEDSAVYLCASTGTGDTGELFFGEGSRLTVL.

The chain carries TRBV9 and TRBJ2-2; the D is unclear. The V gene lost 2 bases and the J gene lost 0 bases, with 8 bases spanning the gap. The V gene's germline CDR1 is SGDLS and CDR2 YYNGEE. The CDR3 extends over 15 amino acids. The CDR3 spells CASSVWRSNTGELFF. CDR3 nucleotides: TGTGCCAGCAGCGTCTGGCGGTCGAACACCGGGGAGCTGTTTTTT.

The V call is TRBV7-2, the J call TRBJ2-5, with 12 bases identical to TRBD2. V was pared by 7 bases and J by 4 bases, with 7 bases of the junction left unmatched. Germline CDR1 reads SGHTA; CDR2 reads FQGNSA. CDR3 length: 15 residues. The CDR3 DNA is TGTGCCAGCACCCCTAGCGGGGGGGCGAGAGAGACCCAGTACTTC. As protein: CASTPSGGARETQYF.

This CDR3 reads CASSADWIRQGNSPLHF. In nucleotides, the CDR3 is TGTGCCAGCAGCGCCGATTGGATACGACAGGGTAATTCACCCCTCCACTTT. The chain links TRBV9 to TRBJ1-6; 7 bases match TRBD1. Germline V gene lookup returns CDR1 SGDLS and CDR2 YYNGEE. With 3 bases clipped from V and 6 bases from J, the junction kept 12 bases outside the gene matches. The CDR3 is 17 residues long.

V gene TRBV10-3 combines with J gene TRBJ2-7, with 7 bases fitting TRBD2. Per the germline V gene, CDR1 is ENHRY and CDR2 is SYGVKD. The V gene end was trimmed by 10 bases and the J gene end by 5 bases; junction bases not matched to a gene: 14. The length of the CDR3 is 14 residues. CDR3 amino acids: CATTRTREGNEQYF. The CDR3, as DNA: TGTGCCACCACTCGGACTAGAGAGGGTAACGAGCAGTACTTC.

V and J are TRBV7-2 and TRBJ2-3; the D gene is possibly TRBD1 (6 bases). Germline CDR1 is SGHTA and CDR2 is FQGNSA. The CDR3 runs to 16 residues. Trimming shortened V by 1 base and J by 3 bases, and 14 bases separated the two germline ends. The CDR3 spells CASSLVIWGQTDTQYF. CDR3 DNA sequence: TGTGCCAGCAGCTTAGTAATCTGGGGGCAGACAGATACGCAGTATTTT.

This rearrangement joins TRBV23-1 to TRBJ1-6; D is unresolved. Being an ORF, TRBV23-1 has a function that is uncertain. The V and J ends lost 4 bases and 7 bases respectively, with 8 bases between them. The CDR3 runs 13 residues. The CDR3 spells CASSPRPNSPLHF. The CDR3 bases are TGCGCCAGCAGTCCTAGGCCCAATTCACCCCTCCACTTT.

This clone was found a few times. The chain joins TRBV21-1 to TRBJ1-1. TRBV21-1 is given as a pseudogene. This CDR3 has 12 amino acids. The CDR3 sequence: CANPTLNTEAFF. In nucleotides, the CDR3 is TGTGCCAACCCGACTCTGAACACTGAAGCTTTCTTT.

The chain links TRBV4-1 to TRBJ1-2, with D hard to call. The CDR3 covers 15 residues. V was cut by 0 bases and J by 2 bases, with 10 bases left in between. The germline V gene encodes CDR1 MGHRA and CDR2 YSYEKL. This CDR3 is CASSQDQPGNYGYTF. CDR3 sequence (DNA): TGCGCCAGCAGCCAAGATCAACCAGGAAACTATGGCTACACCTTC.

The chain employs TRBV10-3 and TRBJ1-1; 9 bases map to TRBD1. The CDR3 runs 19 residues. J was trimmed by 0 bases and V by 5 bases; bases with no gene match: 16. In germline, CDR1 is ENHRY, CDR2 SYGVKD. This CDR3 reads CAISKGQGGVTELNTEAFF. For the CDR3, the DNA is TGTGCCATCAGTAAGGGACAGGGAGGGGTGACGGAGTTGAACACTGAAGCTTTCTTT.

This chain links TRBV11-2 with TRBJ2-7; 8 nucleotides agree with TRBD1. Germline V gives CDR1 SGHAT, CDR2 FQNNGV. The CDR3 spans 14 residues. The ends lost 5 bases at V and 5 bases at J; junction bases unmatched: 8. The DNA for the CDR3 is TGTGCCAGCAGCCGACCCGACAGGGGCCACGAGCAGTACTTC. As protein: CASSRPDRGHEQYF. The full variable domain, with the rest looked up from reference TRBV11-2 and TRBJ2-7, is EAGVAQSPRYKIIEKRQSVAFWCNPISGHATLYWYQQILGQGPKLLIQFQNNGVVDDSQLPKDRFSAERLKGVDSTLKIQPAKLEDSAVYLCASSRPDRGHEQYFGPGTRLTVT.

This rearrangement joins TRBV15 to TRBJ1-5; 7 bases align to TRBD1. The CDR3 extends over 14 amino acids. Germline CDR1 LNHNV, CDR2 YYDKDF (reference sequence). Trimming at V came to 4 bases and at J to 7 bases, leaving 7 bases not matched to a gene. The DNA for the CDR3 is TGTGCCACCAGCACGACAGGGAACGCACAGCCCCAGCATTTT. It codes for CATSTTGNAQPQHF.

The chain recombines TRBV5-6 with TRBJ1-6; 8 bases are shared with TRBD1. J lost 7 bases, V lost 5 bases, and 5 bases had no gene match. Looked up from germline, CDR1 is SGHDT and CDR2 is YYEEEE. The CDR3 is 14 residues long. CDR3 in DNA: TGTGCCAGCAGAACAGGGGGAAGGAATTCACCCCTCCACTTT. Amino acid sequence: CASRTGGRNSPLHF.